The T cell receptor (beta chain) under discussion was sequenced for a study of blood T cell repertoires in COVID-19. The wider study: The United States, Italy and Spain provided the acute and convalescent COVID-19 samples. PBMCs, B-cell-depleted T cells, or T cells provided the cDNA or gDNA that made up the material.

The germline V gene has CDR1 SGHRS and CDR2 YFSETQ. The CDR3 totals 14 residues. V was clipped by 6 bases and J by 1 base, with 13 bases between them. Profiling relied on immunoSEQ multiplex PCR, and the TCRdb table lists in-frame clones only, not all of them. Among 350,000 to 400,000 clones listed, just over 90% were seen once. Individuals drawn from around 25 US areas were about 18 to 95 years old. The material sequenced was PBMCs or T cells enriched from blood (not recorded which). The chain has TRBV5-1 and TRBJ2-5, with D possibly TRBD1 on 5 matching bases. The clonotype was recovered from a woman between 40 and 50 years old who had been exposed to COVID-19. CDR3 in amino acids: CASTPKGPQETQYF. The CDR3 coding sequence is TGCGCCAGCACACCCAAGGGGCCCCAAGAGACCCAGTACTTC.